The 10 T cell receptor beta chains below come from one sample, sequenced in a study of regulatory T cells in long-lasting Graves disease. Regarding time point: persistent/refractory GD, antithyroid drugs over 5 years with positive TRAb. Preparation of the TCR library used RNA extracted from PBMCs. Investigators prepared the TCR beta libraries by applying iRepertoire HTBI primers and Arm-PCR of CDR3 regions. TCRdb redid the calling of the multiplex PCR reads with MiXCR, one entry per CDR3 protein. This table holds roughly 400,000 distinct CDR3 sequences, approximately 22% found once. The specimen comprised peripheral blood mononuclear cells (PBMCs), sampled when the disease was refractory, from a patient treated with antithyroid drugs. Source of these receptors: a female donor with Graves disease.

This clonotype was seen repeatedly, ten times or more. The rearrangement joins TRBV27 to TRBJ1-2, with D possibly TRBD1 on 6 matching bases. CDR3 length: 13 residues. V lost 3 bases and J lost 4, with 9 bases in between. Per germline, CDR1 MNHEY and CDR2 SMNVEV (reference sequence). The CDR3 reads CASSLSTGYGYTF. The CDR3 DNA is TGTGCCAGCAGTTTGTCGACAGGCTATGGCTACACCTTC.

This clonotype was recorded a few times. The gene calls are TRBV7-8 and TRBJ1-5; D gene ambiguous. The germline V gene encodes CDR1 SGHVS and CDR2 FQNEAQ. This CDR3 region has 17 residues. The V end was cut by 5 bases, the J end by 3 bases, with 20 bases between. The CDR3 DNA reads TGTGCCAGCAGCCTGGGTGCTTCGACAATCAACAATCAGCCCCAGCATTTT. Its protein is CASSLGASTINNQPQHF.

This clonotype was found many times. The chain carries TRBV28 and TRBJ1-4; weak D call: TRBD1 (5 bases). The V end lost 3 bases, the J end lost 3 bases, and 17 bases lay between the germline ends. The germline V gene encodes CDR1 MDHEN and CDR2 SYDVKM. The CDR3 runs to 17 residues. Here the CDR3 reads CASSFNQGRGPNEKLFF. CDR3 DNA: TGTGCCAGCAGTTTTAACCAGGGCCGGGGCCCTAATGAAAAACTGTTTTTT.

This clonotype was counted many times. V usage is TRBV5-1 and J usage is TRBJ1-6; TRBD1 aligns across 9 bases. There are 15 residues in the CDR3. After removal of 0 bases from V and 10 bases from J, the junction contained 5 bases not matched to a gene. Germline V gene sequence: CDR1 SGHRS, CDR2 YFSETQ. DNA of the CDR3: TGCGCCAGCAGCTTGGGGACAGGGGATGGGTCACCCCTCCACTTT. The encoded protein is CASSLGTGDGSPLHF.

This clonotype was counted at least ten times. The genes are TRBV3-1 and TRBJ2-7, with D possibly matching TRBD1 (6 bases). The CDR3 is 15 amino acids. Germline assignment: CDR1 LGHDT and CDR2 YNNKEL (reference sequence). Trimming took off 3 bases at V and 5 bases at J, with 17 bases between the two ends. The CDR3, as DNA: TGTGCCAGCAGCCAGGCCGACAGGAATCCTCACGAGCAGTACTTC. Protein product: CASSQADRNPHEQYF.

This clonotype was seen a handful of times. This chain joins TRBV19 and TRBJ2-7, with D possibly being TRBD1 or TRBD2 (5 bases each). The CDR3 covers 15 residues. Trimming cost V 6 bases and J 4 bases, with 19 bases left between them. Germline-derived CDR1 and CDR2 are LNHDA and SQIVND (reference sequence). Here the CDR3 reads CASSPFDGAGYEQYF. CDR3 sequence (DNA): TGTGCCAGTAGCCCTTTTGACGGGGCGGGTTACGAGCAGTACTTC.

This clonotype was seen ten or more times. V and J are TRBV12-3 or TRBV12-4 and TRBJ1-1; 10 bases map to TRBD1. This CDR3 contains 15 residues. J was trimmed by 5 bases and V by 5 bases; bases with no gene match: 8. As DNA, the CDR3 is TGTGCCAGCAGTCCCCCGGGACAGGGGAGGACTGAAGCTTTCTTT. Translation gives CASSPPGQGRTEAFF.

The V and J genes are TRBV6-1 and TRBJ1-1; a weak D match, TRBD1 (5 bases). V was pared by 7 bases and J by 1 base, with 13 bases between. CDR1 is MNHNS and CDR2 is SASEGT in the germline V gene. This CDR3 is 14 amino acids long. This chain's CDR3 is CASTNQRGNTEAFF. CDR3 DNA sequence: TGTGCCAGCACCAACCAAAGGGGGAACACTGAAGCTTTCTTT.

This clonotype was picked up a small number of times. J is TRBJ2-5 and V is TRBV7-6, with 9 bases lining up with TRBD1. Germline V lookup: CDR1 SGHVS, CDR2 FNYEAQ. After removal of 5 bases from V and 9 bases from J, the junction contained 10 bases not matched to a gene. This CDR3 contains 14 residues. The CDR3 spells CASSRLMGQGSQYF. The CDR3 DNA follows: TGTGCCAGCAGCCGGTTAATGGGACAGGGCTCCCAGTACTTC.

The rearrangement links TRBV7-2 to TRBJ1-5, with D maybe TRBD1 (6 bases). Germline V gene lookup returns CDR1 SGHTA and CDR2 FQGNSA. Trimming removed 1 base at V and 0 bases at J, with 13 bases between. The CDR3 has 17 residues. The CDR3 DNA follows: TGTGCCAGCAGCTTAGATGCAGGGGTCTATAGCAATCAGCCCCAGCATTTT. This codes for CASSLDAGVYSNQPQHF.